A single T cell receptor beta chain is shown here with its context. Germline assignment: CDR1 KGHSH and CDR2 LQKENI. Trimming at V came to 3 bases and at J to 1 base, leaving 1 base not matched to a gene. The CDR3 length is 16 residues. Generated by immunoSEQ multiplex PCR, the TCRdb table keeps only in-frame clones and is missing some. The sample holds 180,000 or so clones, over 75% seen once. This specimen comes from a study of blood T cell repertoires in COVID-19. This receptor was identified in a man aged 55 to 70 who had recovered from COVID-19. Sample: peripheral blood. The chain is built from TRBV18 and TRBJ2-5; TRBD2 matches 14 bases. CDR3 nucleotides: TGTGCCAGCTCACCGGGACTAGCGGGGGTCCAAGAGACCCAGTACTTC. Residues: CASSPGLAGVQETQYF.